These 26 T cell receptor beta chains came from one sample sequenced in a study of response to subunit inactivated influenza vaccine. TCRdb reanalysed the RT-PCR reads using MiXCR and keeps one entry per CDR3 protein. Among around 570,000 distinct CDR3 sequences listed, around 8% were seen once. The specimen comprised PBMCs from blood, sampled approximately 25 months after vaccination. The receptor source for this set is a man aged 50 to 69 who received an inactivated influenza vaccine.

This clonotype was seen just once. This sequence may be a read error, since a much larger clone differs from it by one base. V and J are TRBV4-1 and TRBJ2-3, with D perhaps matching TRBD1 or TRBD2 (5 bases each). This CDR3 is 14 amino acids long. V lost 4 bases and J 5 bases, leaving 13 bases between the germline ends. CDR1 and CDR2 (germline): MGHRA, YSYEKL. CDR3 region: CASSPGQPIDTQYF. The CDR3 DNA sequence: TGCGCCAGCAGCCCGGGGCAGCCAATAGATACGCAGTATTTT.

This clonotype was counted at least ten times. The chain uses TRBV12-3 or TRBV12-4 and TRBJ1-2, with D maybe TRBD1 (5 bases). Trimming cost V 2 bases and J 4 bases, with 8 bases left between them. The CDR3 contains 13 residues. The CDR3 loop reads CASSLWDGYGYTF. The CDR3 DNA is TGTGCCAGCAGTTTATGGGACGGCTATGGCTACACCTTC.

This chain links TRBV5-5 with TRBJ2-4; no reliable D call. Deletions cut 6 bases from V and 0 bases from J, with 13 bases between. CDR1 is SGHKS, CDR2 YYEKEE, per germline (reference sequence). The CDR3 contains 15 residues. This chain's CDR3 is CASTGPPLAKNIQYF. The CDR3 nucleotides read TGTGCCAGCACTGGCCCACCGCTAGCCAAAAACATTCAGTACTTC. Variable domain in full (rest from reference TRBV5-5 and TRBJ2-4): DAGVTQSPTHLIKTRGQQVTLRCSPISGHKSVSWYQQVLGQGPQFIFQYYEKEERGRGNFPDRFSARQFPNYSSELNVNALLLGDSALYLCASTGPPLAKNIQYFGAGTRLSVL.

This clonotype appeared a few times. The CDR3 is CASSLDAGGGTDTQYF. The CDR3, as DNA: TGCGCCAGCAGCCTAGATGCGGGGGGGGGCACAGATACGCAGTATTTT. This rearrangement joins TRBV4-1 to TRBJ2-3, with TRBD2 matching 9 bases. CDR1 MGHRA and CDR2 YSYEKL come from the germline V gene. The CDR3 loop spans 16 amino acids. V was clipped by 4 bases and J by 1 base; unmatched bases: 6.

This clonotype was observed a few times. The genes are TRBV6-5 and TRBJ1-1; a possible D gene is TRBD1 (5 bases). The V end was cut by 0 bases, the J end by 5 bases, with 10 bases between. CDR1 is MNHEY, CDR2 SVGAGI, per germline. The length of the CDR3 is 14 residues. This CDR3 reads CASSYSKGWTEAFF. Here the CDR3 DNA reads TGTGCCAGCAGTTACTCGAAGGGGTGGACTGAAGCTTTCTTT.

This clonotype was seen a few times. V gene TRBV6-5 combines with J gene TRBJ2-5; D is unclear. V shed 2 bases and J shed 7 bases, with 14 bases lying between them. The CDR3 is made up of 14 amino acids. CDR1 is MNHEY and CDR2 is SVGAGI in the germline V gene. The CDR3 sequence: CASSYDGRLRTQYF. The CDR3 DNA reads as TGTGCCAGCAGTTACGACGGCCGCTTACGGACCCAGTACTTC.

In the case of this clonotype: This may arise from a read error, as a much more abundant clone is one base away. This sequence joins TRBV20-1 and TRBJ2-3; the match to TRBD2 covers 7 bases. CDR1 and CDR2 from the germline V gene are DFQATT and SNEGSKA (reference sequence). This CDR3 has 16 amino acids. The CDR3 nucleotides read TGCTGTGCTAGAGATTTTGCGGGAGTTGGCACAGATACGCAGTATTTT. Protein: CCARDFAGVGTDTQYF.

This clonotype showed up just a few times. The chain combines TRBV7-9 with TRBJ1-1; no clear D. The CDR3 is 14 residues long. V lost 1 base and J lost 4, with 10 bases in between. Germline CDR1 and CDR2: SEHNR and FQNEAQ (reference sequence). The CDR3 nucleotides are TGTGCCAGCAGCTTAGAAGGGCTATCCACTGAAGCTTTCTTT. It encodes CASSLEGLSTEAFF.

The rearrangement joins TRBV12-3 or TRBV12-4 to TRBJ2-1; 7 bases agree with TRBD1. With 6 bases clipped from V and 7 bases from J, the junction kept 12 bases outside the gene matches. This CDR3 is 15 amino acids long. The CDR3 protein is CASRSDRGPRNEQFF. CDR3 in DNA: TGTGCCAGCAGGAGTGATAGGGGGCCTCGTAATGAGCAGTTCTTC.

The sample holds a few counts of this clonotype. The chain links TRBV12-3 or TRBV12-4 to TRBJ1-6; D ambiguous. Trimming took off 5 bases at V and 7 bases at J, with 12 bases between the two ends. This CDR3 region has 14 residues. CDR3 nucleotides: TGTGCCAGCAGTCCCGGACCGGTAAATTCACCCCTCCACTTT. Encoded protein: CASSPGPVNSPLHF.

This clonotype has at least ten counts. CDR3 residues: CASTADSPNEKLFF. Written as DNA, the CDR3 is TGTGCCAGCACCGCGGACAGCCCTAATGAAAAACTGTTTTTT. V usage is TRBV7-9 and J usage is TRBJ1-4; D is possibly TRBD1 (6 bases). V was clipped by 7 bases and J by 3 bases, with 12 bases between them. Germline V gives CDR1 SEHNR, CDR2 FQNEAQ (reference sequence). This CDR3 comprises 14 residues.

This chain connects TRBV7-8 to TRBJ2-2; 7 bases are shared with TRBD2. The CDR3 consists of 15 residues. Germline CDR1 reads SGHVS; CDR2 reads FQNEAQ. V lost 5 bases to trimming and J lost 4 bases; unmatched junction nucleotides: 7. CDR3: CASSQRDYRTGELFF. The CDR3 coding sequence is TGTGCCAGCAGCCAGAGGGACTATCGCACCGGGGAGCTGTTTTTT.

In this sample, this clonotype turned up a few times. The chain links TRBV7-8 to TRBJ1-1; D gene ambiguous. This CDR3 has 16 residues. Deletions cut 5 bases from V and 0 bases from J, with 16 bases between. The germline gives CDR1 SGHVS, CDR2 FQNEAQ. DNA of the CDR3: TGTGCCAGCAGCCCACAAGGAGGGAGGATGAACACTGAAGCTTTCTTT. Its protein is CASSPQGGRMNTEAFF. Based on the CDR3 plus reference TRBV7-8 and TRBJ1-1, the full variable domain is GAGVSQSPRYKVAKRGQDVALRCDPISGHVSLFWYQQALGQGPEFLTYFQNEAQLDKSGLPSDRFFAERPEGSVSTLKIQRTQQEDSAVYLCASSPQGGRMNTEAFFGQGTRLTVV.

Many counts were recorded for this clonotype. The chain employs TRBV19 and TRBJ2-1; no reliable D call. V dropped 3 bases and J dropped 7 bases, with 7 bases sitting between them. CDR1 and CDR2 (germline): LNHDA, SQIVND (reference sequence). There are 12 residues in the CDR3. The CDR3 region is CASSILHNEQFF. The CDR3 nucleotides read TGTGCCAGTAGTATTCTTCATAATGAGCAGTTCTTC.

To note about this clonotype: This may arise from a read error, as a much more abundant clone is one base away. The chain uses TRBV7-2 and TRBJ2-2; D is undetermined. V was clipped by 3 bases and J by 6 bases, with 11 bases between them. Germline V CDR1 and CDR2: SGHTA, FQGNSA. This CDR3 comprises 14 residues. The CDR3 is CASSFDNGSGELFF. In nucleotides, the CDR3 is TGTGCCAGCAGCTTCGACAACGGTTCCGGGGAGCTGTTTTTT. Based on the CDR3 plus reference TRBV7-2 and TRBJ2-2, the full variable domain is GAGVSQSPSNKVTEKGKDVELRCDPISGHTALYWYRQSLGQGLEFLIYFQGNSAPDKSGLPSDRFSAERTGGSVSTLTIQRTQQEDSAVYLCASSFDNGSGELFFGEGSRLTVL.

This clonotype came up a few times. CDR3 DNA sequence: TGTGCCAGCAGTTACGCCTCCTCTGGCGAGGAGCAGTACTTC. Amino acids: CASSYASSGEEQYF. The J gene is TRBJ2-7, the V gene TRBV6-5; D is uncertain. There are 14 residues in the CDR3. V lost 2 bases and J 7 bases, leaving 15 bases between the germline ends. Germline lookup yields CDR1 MNHEY and CDR2 SVGAGI.

This clonotype was detected only a few times. The chain carries TRBV5-6 and TRBJ2-5; no firm D call. This CDR3 has 13 amino acids. The V gene lost 4 bases and the J gene lost 5 bases, with 12 bases spanning the gap. Germline V CDR1 and CDR2: SGHDT, YYEEEE. CDR3 residues: CASSTSAEETQYF. For the CDR3, the DNA is TGTGCCAGCAGCACGAGTGCCGAGGAGACCCAGTACTTC.

The chain uses TRBV11-2 and TRBJ1-1; D uncertain. Germline-derived CDR1 and CDR2 are SGHAT and FQNNGV. This CDR3 comprises 13 residues. Trimming took 0 bases from V and 6 from J, leaving 8 bases between them. The DNA of the CDR3 is TGTGCCAGCAGCTTAGATGGTAGGGCTGAAGCTTTCTTT. Its protein is CASSLDGRAEAFF.

This rearrangement joins TRBV28 to TRBJ2-7; unclear D gene. CDR1 and CDR2 (germline): MDHEN, SYDVKM. Trimming pared 10 bases from V and 4 bases from J, leaving 14 bases between. The CDR3 length is 12 residues. CDR3 loop: CATRALTYEQYF. Here the CDR3 DNA reads TGTGCCACCCGAGCACTTACTTACGAGCAGTACTTC.

This clonotype was counted a few times. This chain connects TRBV15 to TRBJ1-5, with unresolved D. Germline assignment: CDR1 LNHNV and CDR2 YYDKDF (reference sequence). The V end was cut by 0 bases, the J end by 7 bases, with 7 bases between. The CDR3 runs to 13 residues. The CDR3 DNA is TGTGCCACCAGCAGAGATGTACGGCAGCCCCAGCATTTT. This gives the protein CATSRDVRQPQHF.

This clonotype came up many times. The rearrangement links TRBV3-1 to TRBJ2-1; no definite D call. Trimming took 0 bases from V and 0 from J, leaving 6 bases between them. Per the germline V gene, CDR1 is LGHDT and CDR2 is YNNKEL (reference sequence). The CDR3 is made up of 15 amino acids. CDR3 nucleotide sequence: TGTGCCAGCAGCCAAGACCCTAGCTCCTACAATGAGCAGTTCTTC. Amino acids: CASSQDPSSYNEQFF.

This clonotype was counted only a few times. V is TRBV12-3 or TRBV12-4 and J is TRBJ2-1, with D possibly TRBD1 on 5 matching bases. Between the trimmed V and J ends, which lost 6 bases and 7 bases, there was a span of 13 bases. CDR3 size: 13 residues. CDR3 sequence reads: CASRPRRANEQFF. CDR3 DNA sequence: TGTGCCAGCAGACCCCGCAGGGCTAATGAGCAGTTCTTC.

This clonotype came up a few times. V usage is TRBV20-1 and J usage is TRBJ2-7; maybe TRBD1 (6 bases). Germline loops: CDR1 DFQATT, CDR2 SNEGSKA (reference sequence). Trimming left V 8 bases short and J 5 bases short, with 16 bases between. This CDR3 has 12 residues. CDR3 nucleotides: TGCAGTCCCAGGGGCAGGGGCGACGAGCAGTACTTC. Amino acid sequence: CSPRGRGDEQYF.

This clonotype was found many times. The chain recombines TRBV19 with TRBJ2-1, with 12 nucleotides matching TRBD2. Per germline, CDR1 LNHDA and CDR2 SQIVND (reference sequence). The CDR3 extends over 16 amino acids. V trimming: 5 bases; J trimming: 4 bases; junction bases outside the gene matches: 6. The CDR3 sequence: CASSPWGLAGYNEQFF. Here the CDR3 DNA reads TGTGCCAGTAGTCCTTGGGGACTAGCGGGTTACAATGAGCAGTTCTTC.

This clonotype occurred a few times. The chain joins TRBV12-3 or TRBV12-4 to TRBJ2-3, with 8 bases aligning to TRBD2. This CDR3 has 15 amino acids. Trimming at V came to 4 bases and at J to 3 bases, leaving 6 bases not matched to a gene. As DNA, the CDR3 is TGTGCCAGCAGTTGGGCCCCGGGAGGGACAGATACGCAGTATTTT. Its protein is CASSWAPGGTDTQYF.

Only a few counts were recorded for this clonotype. J is TRBJ2-1 and V is TRBV6-1; 7 positions match TRBD2. V trimming: 7 bases; J trimming: 6 bases; junction bases outside the gene matches: 9. The CDR3 is 14 amino acids. Germline V gene sequence: CDR1 MNHNS, CDR2 SASEGT. The DNA of the CDR3 is TGTGCCAGCACCGAAGGAGGGAGGGGCAATGAGCAGTTCTTC. Protein product: CASTEGGRGNEQFF.